This TCR beta chain is from a study of T cells in Graves' hyperthyroidism and ophthalmopathy. This clonotype was detected many times. CDR3 size: 14 residues. Germline assignment: CDR1 DFQATT and CDR2 SNEGSKA (reference sequence). V was shortened by 4 bases and J by 1 base, with 13 bases between the two germline ends. The investigators amplified TCR beta CDR3 regions from RNA transcripts. HTBI primers were the set used in a first-round RT-PCR of the TCR CDR3. TCRdb itself ran the multiplex PCR reads through MiXCR, one entry per CDR3 protein. The sample holds approximately 530,000 distinct CDR3 sequences, 15% to 20% seen once.

Sequences were obtained from blood. The chain recombines TRBV20-1 with TRBJ1-1, with D unclear. The TCR sequence derives from a man aged 40-55 years with Graves' ophthalmopathy. CDR3 loop: CSANQQISNTEAFF. CDR3 nucleotides: TGCAGTGCTAACCAACAGATATCGAACACTGAAGCTTTCTTT.